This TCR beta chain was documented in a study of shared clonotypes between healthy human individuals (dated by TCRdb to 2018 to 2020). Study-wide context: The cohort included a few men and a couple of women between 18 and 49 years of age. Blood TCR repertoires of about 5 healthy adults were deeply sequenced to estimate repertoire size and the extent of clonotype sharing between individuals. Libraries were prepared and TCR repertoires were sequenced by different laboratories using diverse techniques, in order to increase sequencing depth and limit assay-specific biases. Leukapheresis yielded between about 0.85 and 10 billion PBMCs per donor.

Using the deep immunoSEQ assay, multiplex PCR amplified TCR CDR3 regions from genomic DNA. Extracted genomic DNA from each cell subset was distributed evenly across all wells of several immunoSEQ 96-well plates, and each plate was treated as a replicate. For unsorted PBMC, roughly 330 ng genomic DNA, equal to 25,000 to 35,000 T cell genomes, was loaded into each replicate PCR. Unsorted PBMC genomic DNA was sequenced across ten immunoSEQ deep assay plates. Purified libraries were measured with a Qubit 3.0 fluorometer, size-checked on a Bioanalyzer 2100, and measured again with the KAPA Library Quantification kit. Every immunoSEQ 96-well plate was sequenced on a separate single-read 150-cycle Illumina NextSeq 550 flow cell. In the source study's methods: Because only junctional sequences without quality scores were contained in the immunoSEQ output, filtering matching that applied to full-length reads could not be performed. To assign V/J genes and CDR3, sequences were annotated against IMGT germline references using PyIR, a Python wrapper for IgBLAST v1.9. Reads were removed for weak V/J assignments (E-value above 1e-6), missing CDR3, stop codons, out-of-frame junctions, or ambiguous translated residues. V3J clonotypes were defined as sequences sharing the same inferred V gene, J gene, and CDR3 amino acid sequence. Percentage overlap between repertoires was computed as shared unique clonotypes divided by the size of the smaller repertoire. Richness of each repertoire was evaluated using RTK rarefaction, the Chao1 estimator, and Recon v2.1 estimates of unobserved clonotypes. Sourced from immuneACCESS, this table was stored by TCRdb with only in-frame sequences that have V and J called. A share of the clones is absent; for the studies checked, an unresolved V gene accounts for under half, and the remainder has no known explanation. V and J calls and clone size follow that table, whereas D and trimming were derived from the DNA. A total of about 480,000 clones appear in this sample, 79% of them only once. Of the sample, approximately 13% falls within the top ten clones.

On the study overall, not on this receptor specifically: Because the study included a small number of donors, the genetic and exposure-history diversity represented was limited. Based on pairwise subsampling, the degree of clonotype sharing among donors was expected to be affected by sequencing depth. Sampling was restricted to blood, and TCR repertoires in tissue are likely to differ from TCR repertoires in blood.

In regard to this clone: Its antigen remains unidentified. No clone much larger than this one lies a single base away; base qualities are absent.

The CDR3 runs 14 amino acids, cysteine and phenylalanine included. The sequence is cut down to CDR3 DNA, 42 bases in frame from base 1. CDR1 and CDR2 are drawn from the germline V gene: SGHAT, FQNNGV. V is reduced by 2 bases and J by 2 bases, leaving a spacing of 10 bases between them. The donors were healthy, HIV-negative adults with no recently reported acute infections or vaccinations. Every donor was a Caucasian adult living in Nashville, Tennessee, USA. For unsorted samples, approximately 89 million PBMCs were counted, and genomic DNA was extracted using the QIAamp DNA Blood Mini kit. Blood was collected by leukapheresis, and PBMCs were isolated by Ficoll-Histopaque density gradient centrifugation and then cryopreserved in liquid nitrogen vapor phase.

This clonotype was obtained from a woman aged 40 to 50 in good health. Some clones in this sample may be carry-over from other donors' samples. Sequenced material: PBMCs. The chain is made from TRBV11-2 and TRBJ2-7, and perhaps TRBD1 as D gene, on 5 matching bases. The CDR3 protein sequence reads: CASSLKGATYEQYF. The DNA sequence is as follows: TGTGCCAGCAGCTTAAAAGGGGCCACCTACGAGCAGTACTTC.